This TCR beta chain comes out of a study of shared clonotypes between healthy human individuals. Study overall: Aged between 18 and 49, the donors were two women and a few men.

Terminally differentiated effector memory CD45RA+ cells were excluded from the naive CD8 cells, which were CD45RO-negative and positively selected for CCR7. Healthy HIV-negative adults without recent acute infections or vaccinations served as donors. Notes on the study in general: Generation probability values for non-shared clonotypes were lower than those for clonotypes shared by all four donors. Generally, naive subsets (rather than memory subsets) showed larger estimated richness.

Trimming pared 3 bases from V and 6 bases from J, leaving 15 bases between. Germline assignment: CDR1 GTSNPN and CDR2 SVGIG (reference sequence). CDR3 length: 14 amino acids. Turning to this clone: Its antigen is not known. Within the sample, other DNA sequences also encode this same CDR3.

Sequencing was performed with immunoSEQ multiplex PCR; in TCRdb, only in-frame clones are kept and a portion is missing. The sample records 1.5 million to 2.5 million clones, approximately 94% being singletons. The chain joins TRBV30 to TRBJ2-1; D may be TRBD2 (7 bases). The sequencing input was naive CD8+ T cells sorted from blood. The clonotype comes from a man younger than 35 in good health. The CDR3 loop reads CAWSLGLGGNEQFF. DNA for the CDR3: TGTGCCTGGAGCCTAGGACTAGGGGGCAATGAGCAGTTCTTC. Full variable domain (outside the CDR3, taken from reference TRBV30 and TRBJ2-1): SQTIHQWPATLVQPVGSPLSLECTVEGTSNPNLYWYRQAAGRGLQLLFYSVGIGQISSEVPQNLSASRPQDRQFILSSKKLLLSDSGFYLCAWSLGLGGNEQFFGPGTRLTVL.